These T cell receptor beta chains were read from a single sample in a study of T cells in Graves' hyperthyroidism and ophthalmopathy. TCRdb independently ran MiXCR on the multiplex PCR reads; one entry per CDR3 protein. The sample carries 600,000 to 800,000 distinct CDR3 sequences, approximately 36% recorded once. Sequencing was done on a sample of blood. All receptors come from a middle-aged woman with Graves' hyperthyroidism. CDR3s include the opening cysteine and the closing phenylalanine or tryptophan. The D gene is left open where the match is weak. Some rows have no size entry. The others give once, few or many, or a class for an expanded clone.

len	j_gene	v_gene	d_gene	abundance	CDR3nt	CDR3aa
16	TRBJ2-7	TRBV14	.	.	TGTGCCAGCAGCCGTAGGTTAAGCTCTTTTACCTACGAGCAGTACTTC	CASSRRLSSFTYEQYF
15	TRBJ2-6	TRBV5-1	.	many	TGCGCCAGCAGCCTGGGCCGCCCAGGGGCCAACGTCCTGACTTTC	CASSLGRPGANVLTF
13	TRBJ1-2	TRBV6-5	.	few	TGTGCCACCAGATCTGGGGGCAACTATGGCTACACCTTC	CATRSGGNYGYTF
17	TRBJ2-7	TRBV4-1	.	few	TGCGCCAGCAGCCAAGAAACCGACAAGTTCACATCCTACGAGCAGTACTTC	CASSQETDKFTSYEQYF
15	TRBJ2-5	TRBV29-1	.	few	TGTGCCTGGCTTACGCTACAGGGTACACAAGAGACCCAGTACTTC	CAWLTLQGTQETQYF
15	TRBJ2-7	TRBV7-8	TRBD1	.	TGTGCCAGCAGCCTCCCTTCGGGGACAGGGAGCGAGCAGTACTTC	CASSLPSGTGSEQYF
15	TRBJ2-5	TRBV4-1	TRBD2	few	TGCGCCAGCAGCCAAGCGTTCTCTAGCGGGAGGCCCCAGTACTTC	CASSQAFSSGRPQYF
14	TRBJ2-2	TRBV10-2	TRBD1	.	TGCGCCAGCAGTGGGACAGGGGGCTTCGGGGAGCTGTTTTTT	CASSGTGGFGELFF
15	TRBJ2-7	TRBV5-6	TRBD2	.	TGTGCCAGCAGCTTGGAGGGGAGGGGATTCTACGAGCAGTACTTC	CASSLEGRGFYEQYF
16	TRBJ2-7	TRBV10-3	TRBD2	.	TGTGCCATCAGTGGCTCGGGGACTAGCGGGAGGCCCGAGCAGTACTTC	CAISGSGTSGRPEQYF
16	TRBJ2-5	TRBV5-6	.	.	TGTGCCAGCAGCATTCCTGGAGGACTATTGTTGGAGACCCAGTACTTC	CASSIPGGLLLETQYF
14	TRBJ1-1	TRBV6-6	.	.	TGTGCCAGCAGTGAAGTGAAGGGGGGCACTGAAGCTTTCTTT	CASSEVKGGTEAFF
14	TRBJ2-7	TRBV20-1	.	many	TGCAGTGCTAGAGATCAACAATCAGGGGACGAGCAGTACTTC	CSARDQQSGDEQYF
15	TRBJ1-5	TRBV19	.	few	TGTGCCAGTAGTCAGATACAGGGTAGCAATCAGCCCCAGCATTTT	CASSQIQGSNQPQHF
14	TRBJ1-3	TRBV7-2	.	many	TGTGCCAGCAGCCAACCCGCGTCTGGAAACACCATATATTTT	CASSQPASGNTIYF
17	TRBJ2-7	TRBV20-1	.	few	TGCAGTGCTAGAGTCCCGCCCCGGGCCCAGGGATCGCACGAGCAGTACTTC	CSARVPPRAQGSHEQYF
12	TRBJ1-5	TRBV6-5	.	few	TGTGCCAGCAGCCCCATTGGTCAGCCCCAGCATTTT	CASSPIGQPQHF
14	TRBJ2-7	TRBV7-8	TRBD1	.	TGTGCCAGCACCCGACAGGGGACCCCCTACGAGCAGTACTTC	CASTRQGTPYEQYF
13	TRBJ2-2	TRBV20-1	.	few	TGCAGTGCCCCCCCTCTGAACACCGGGGAGCTGTTTTTT	CSAPPLNTGELFF
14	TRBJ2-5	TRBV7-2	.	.	TGTGCCAGCAGAAGGGACTTCTCCTGGGAGACCCAGTACTTC	CASRRDFSWETQYF
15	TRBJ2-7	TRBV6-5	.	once	TGTGCCAGCAGTTATGTAGGGGGAGTCTCCTACGAGCAGTACTTC	CASSYVGGVSYEQYF
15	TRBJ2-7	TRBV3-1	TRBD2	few	TGTGCCAGCAGCCCACGACTAGCGGGAGTCTACGAGCAGTACTTC	CASSPRLAGVYEQYF
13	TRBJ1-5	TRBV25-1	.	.	TGTGCCAGCAGTGAATATTTAGGGGCGCCCCAGCATTTT	CASSEYLGAPQHF
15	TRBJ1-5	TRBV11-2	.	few	TGTGCCAGCAGCTTAGATCCCACTTATTATCAGCCCCAGCATTTT	CASSLDPTYYQPQHF
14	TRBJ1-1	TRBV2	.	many	TGTGCCAGCAGTGAAAGTTCGGGGAACACTGAAGCTTTCTTT	CASSESSGNTEAFF
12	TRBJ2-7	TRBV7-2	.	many	TGTGCCAGCAGCCACCGGGGTGGCGAGCAGTACTTC	CASSHRGGEQYF
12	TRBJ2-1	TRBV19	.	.	TGTGCCAGTAGTATTGGAGGGGATGAGCAGTTCTTC	CASSIGGDEQFF
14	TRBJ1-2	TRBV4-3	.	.	TGCGCCAGCAGCCAAGATCGGCCGGGGGATGGCTACACCTTC	CASSQDRPGDGYTF
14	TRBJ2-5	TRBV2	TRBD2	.	TGTGCCAGATCCGGGACTAGCGAAGGTGGGACCCAGTACTTC	CARSGTSEGGTQYF
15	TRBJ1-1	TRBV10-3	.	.	TGTGCCAGCAGCTCCCTACGGGGTACGCGGACTGAAGCTTTCTTT	CASSSLRGTRTEAFF
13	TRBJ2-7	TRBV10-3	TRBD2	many	TGTGCCATCAGCGCGGGGGTGGGGTACGAGCAGTACTTC	CAISAGVGYEQYF
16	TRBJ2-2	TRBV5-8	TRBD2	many	TGTGCCAGCAGCTTCCAGCGGGGTCTTGAAACGGGGGAGCTGTTTTTT	CASSFQRGLETGELFF
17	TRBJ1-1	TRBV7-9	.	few	TGTGCCAGCAGCTCCCGGACAGCGATTATTATGAATACTGAAGCTTTCTTT	CASSSRTAIIMNTEAFF
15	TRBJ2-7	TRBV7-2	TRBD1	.	TGTGCCAGCAGCGCCCAAGGACAGGGGGTCTACGAGCAGTACTTC	CASSAQGQGVYEQYF
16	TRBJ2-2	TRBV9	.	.	TGTGCCAGCAGCCAATCGGGAGCAGGGGTATCCGGGGAGCTGTTTTTT	CASSQSGAGVSGELFF
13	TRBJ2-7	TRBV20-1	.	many	TGCAGTGCTGCCCGGGGGCTATCCTACGAGCAGTACTTC	CSAARGLSYEQYF
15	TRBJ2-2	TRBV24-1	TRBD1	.	TGTGCCACCAGTCCGACCACAGGGGACACCGGGGAGCTGTTTTTT	CATSPTTGDTGELFF
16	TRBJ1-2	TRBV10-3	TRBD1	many	TGTGCCATCAGTGACGCCGGGACAGGGGAAATATATGGCTACACCTTC	CAISDAGTGEIYGYTF
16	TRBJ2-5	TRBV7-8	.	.	TGTGCCAGCAGCCACCCGGGACAAGTATCGAGGGAGACCCAGTACTTC	CASSHPGQVSRETQYF
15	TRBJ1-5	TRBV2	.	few	TGTGCCAGCAGTTACGGGGGAGGGGCTAATCAGCCCCAGCATTTT	CASSYGGGANQPQHF
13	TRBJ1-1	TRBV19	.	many	TGTGCCAGTAGTATAGTGGATGGCACTGAAGCTTTCTTT	CASSIVDGTEAFF
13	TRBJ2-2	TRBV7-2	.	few	TGTGCCAGCATTTCAGGATACCCCGGGGAGCTGTTTTTT	CASISGYPGELFF
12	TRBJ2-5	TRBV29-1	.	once	TGCAGCTTAGCAAGTTCGGGAGAGACCCAGTACTTC	CSLASSGETQYF
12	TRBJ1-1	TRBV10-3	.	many	TGTGCCATCAGTGGGCAGGATAGTGAAGCTTTCTTT	CAISGQDSEAFF
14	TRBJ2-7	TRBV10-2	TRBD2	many	TGCGCCAGCAGCCTAGCGGGACCCCCCTACGAGCAGTACTTC	CASSLAGPPYEQYF
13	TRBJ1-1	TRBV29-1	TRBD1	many	TGCAGCGTCGCGGGACAGGGAAACACTGAAGCTTTCTTT	CSVAGQGNTEAFF
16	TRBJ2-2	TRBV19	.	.	TGTGCCAGTAGTGGCCTACTACGATTGAACACCGGGGAGCTGTTTTTT	CASSGLLRLNTGELFF
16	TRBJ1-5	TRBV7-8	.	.	TGTGCCAGCAGCTTATCAAGAGTGGACGGCAATCAGCCCCAGCATTTT	CASSLSRVDGNQPQHF
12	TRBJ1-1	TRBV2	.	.	TGTGCCAGCAGTGAGCTGGCAGTTGAAGCTTTCTTT	CASSELAVEAFF
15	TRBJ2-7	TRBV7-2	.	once	TGTGCCAGCAGTTTATTAATGGGGCAGTCCTACGAGCAGTACTTC	CASSLLMGQSYEQYF
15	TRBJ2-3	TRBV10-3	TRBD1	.	TGTGCCATCAGTGGAGGACAGGCTACCACAGATACGCAGTATTTT	CAISGGQATTDTQYF
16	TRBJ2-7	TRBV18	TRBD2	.	TGTGCCAGCTCACCACCGGGTTGGACTAGCGGTTACGAGCAGTACTTC	CASSPPGWTSGYEQYF
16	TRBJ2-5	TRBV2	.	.	TGTGCCAGCACCACGGGACTAAGGGGGCACCAAGAGACCCAGTACTTC	CASTTGLRGHQETQYF
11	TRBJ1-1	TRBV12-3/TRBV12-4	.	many	TGTGCCAGCAGCCACGACAGGCACGCTTTCTTT	CASSHDRHAFF
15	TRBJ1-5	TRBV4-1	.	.	TGCGCCAGCAGCCAAGATGGTACAGACAATCAGCCCCAGCATTTT	CASSQDGTDNQPQHF
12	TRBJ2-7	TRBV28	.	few	TGTGCCAGCAAGGAGGCTGGTTACGAGCAGTACTTC	CASKEAGYEQYF
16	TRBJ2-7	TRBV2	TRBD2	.	TGTGCCAGCAGGGGAGAAAGGGGGACTAGCGTATACGAGCAGTACTTC	CASRGERGTSVYEQYF
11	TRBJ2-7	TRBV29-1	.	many	TGCAGCGTTAGGACCCGTGGGGAGCAGTACTTC	CSVRTRGEQYF